The rows below give T cell receptor beta chains drawn from one sample of a study of cytomegalovirus exposure and HLA in healthy donors. Data came from immunoSEQ multiplex PCR; TCRdb stores just in-frame clones and leaves some out. Of around 200,000 clones detected, 79% appear once; the ten largest clones hold approximately 4.4%. The sequenced sample was PBMCs. The receptors originated from a woman aged 25 to 39 in good health and CMV-seropositive. The CDR3 runs from the conserved cysteine through the conserved F or W. A D gene is named only where the DNA matches it firmly. Expanded clones are given a class, and other clones once, few, many or no size at all.

clone_size	v_call	d_call	j_call	cdr3_nt	cdr3_aa
.	TRBV7-9	TRBD2	TRBJ2-5	TGTGCCAGCAGCTTGTCATGGGGAGCGGGAGTACTAGAGACCCAGTACTTC	CASSLSWGAGVLETQYF
.	TRBV11-2	.	TRBJ1-5	TGTGCCAGCAGCCCCCGACGGAGGGAGAGCAATCAGCCCCAGCATTTT	CASSPRRRESNQPQHF
.	TRBV9	TRBD2	TRBJ2-5	TGTGCCAGCAGCGATGGACTAGCGGGAGGAGAGACCCAGTACTTC	CASSDGLAGGETQYF
.	TRBV7-9	.	TRBJ2-5	TGTGCCAGCAGGAACCGAGGTGGGGAGACCCAGTACTTC	CASRNRGGETQYF
few	TRBV6-5	.	TRBJ1-2	TGTGCCAGCAGTTACTCAACGGTCGCCTATGGCTACACCTTC	CASSYSTVAYGYTF
.	TRBV2	TRBD2	TRBJ2-3	TGTGCCAGCAGTGATGATAGCGGGGGCACAGATACGCAGTATTTT	CASSDDSGGTDTQYF
.	TRBV14	TRBD2	TRBJ2-7	TGTGCCAGCAGCCGCTGGACTAGCTTCCACGAGCAGTACTTC	CASSRWTSFHEQYF
few	TRBV6-5	TRBD1	TRBJ1-4	TGTGCCAGCAGTCGGGACAGGGATGAAAAACTGTTTTTT	CASSRDRDEKLFF
.	TRBV19	TRBD1	TRBJ2-1	TGTGCCAGTAGTAGGTCAGGGGGCTACAATGAGCAGTTCTTC	CASSRSGGYNEQFF
.	TRBV6-5	TRBD1	TRBJ1-2	TGTGCCAGCGTGGCTAGCTTAAGGACAGGGGGTGGCTACACCTTC	CASVASLRTGGGYTF
.	TRBV27	.	TRBJ2-7	TGTGCCAGCATCCCCCTCGCCGGTGGGGGGAGAAGTTACGAGCAGTACTTC	CASIPLAGGGRSYEQYF
.	TRBV14	.	TRBJ1-1	TGTGCCAGCAGCCCCATGGGACACCGGAACACTGAAGCTTTCTTT	CASSPMGHRNTEAFF
.	TRBV7-9	.	TRBJ1-1	TGTGCCAGCAGCTTAGAGGACAGCCAATTCTTT	CASSLEDSQFF
.	TRBV11-2	.	TRBJ1-2	TGTGCCAGCAGCTTAGTCCCGAACTATGGCTACACCTTC	CASSLVPNYGYTF
.	TRBV12-2	.	TRBJ2-6	TGTGCAAGTCGCTCGGGACTTCGGGGGTCCGGGGCCAACGTCCTGACTTTC	CASRSGLRGSGANVLTF
.	TRBV7-2	.	TRBJ1-4	TGTGCCAGCAGCTTTAGCATAGAAAAACTGTTTTTT	CASSFSIEKLFF
.	TRBV7-8	.	TRBJ1-1	TGTGCCAGCAGCTTAGCGTTCGGGGGGCGCGGGCGCACTGAAGCTTTCTTT	CASSLAFGGRGRTEAFF
.	TRBV7-2	TRBD1	TRBJ1-4	TGTGCCAGCAGCTTGACAGGGTCATATGAAAAACTGTTTTTT	CASSLTGSYEKLFF
.	TRBV6-5	.	TRBJ2-7	TGTGCCAGCAGTGACCCGGACAGAACCTACGAGCAGTACTTC	CASSDPDRTYEQYF
.	TRBV5-6	.	TRBJ1-6	TGTGCCAGCAGCGTTAACCCAGGGAACCATAATTCACCCCTCCACTTT	CASSVNPGNHNSPLHF
.	TRBV11-2	TRBD1	TRBJ1-2	TGTGCCAGCAGCCGACAGGGGGAGGACTATGGCTACACCTTC	CASSRQGEDYGYTF
.	TRBV5-1	TRBD2	TRBJ2-1	TGCGCCAGCAGCCTAGCGGGAGGGCGGGATGAGCAGTTCTTC	CASSLAGGRDEQFF
.	TRBV30	TRBD1	TRBJ2-3	TGTGCCTGGAGTCTGGACAGGGTGGGCACAGATACGCAGTATTTT	CAWSLDRVGTDTQYF
.	TRBV5-1	TRBD2	TRBJ2-5	TGCGCCAGCAGCTCGGGGACTATTAAAGAGACCCAGTACTTC	CASSSGTIKETQYF
few	TRBV5-6	TRBD2	TRBJ2-3	TGTGCCAGCAGCTCTTTAGCGGGGGCAGATACGCAGTATTTT	CASSSLAGADTQYF
once	TRBV25-1	.	TRBJ1-6	TGTGCCAGCAATCAGGGGTACAATTCACCCCTCCACTTT	CASNQGYNSPLHF
.	TRBV29-1	TRBD2	TRBJ2-3	TGCAGCGTGCGACCACAATCTAGCGGGAGCCTTGCAGATACGCAGTATTTT	CSVRPQSSGSLADTQYF